Listed below are T cell receptor beta chains from one sample, sequenced in a study of blood T cell repertoires in COVID-19. Profiling relied on immunoSEQ multiplex PCR, and the TCRdb table lists in-frame clones only, not all of them. Of about 300,000 clones in the sample, about nine tenths were seen once. Sample: peripheral blood. The receptors originated from a woman in her 30s with COVID-19, enrolled during active disease. CDR3s include the opening cysteine and the closing phenylalanine or tryptophan. A D gene is named only where the DNA matches it firmly. A row's size may be missing; if present it is once, few, many or a size class.

j_call,clone_size,cdr3_length,d_call,v_call,cdr3_nt,cdr3_aa
TRBJ1-2,.,16,.,TRBV15,TGTGCCACCAGCCTACCACCCCCAGGCAGTCCCTATGGCTACACCTTC,CATSLPPPGSPYGYTF
TRBJ1-1,once,13,TRBD1,TRBV14,TGTGCCAGCAGCCAAGCCGGGACAGGGGGAGCTTTCTTT,CASSQAGTGGAFF
TRBJ2-3,.,15,TRBD2,TRBV11-2,TGTGCCAGCAGCTTAGGAGGGGCGGGGGCAGATACGCAGTATTTT,CASSLGGAGADTQYF
TRBJ1-1,once,14,.,TRBV7-2,TGTGCCAGCAGCTTAAATGAACGGGACACTGAAGCTTTCTTT,CASSLNERDTEAFF
TRBJ2-1,.,15,.,TRBV30,TGTGCCTGGAGTACCGACTCCAGCTCCTACAATGAGCAGTTCTTC,CAWSTDSSSYNEQFF
TRBJ2-3,.,13,.,TRBV3-1/TRBV3-2,TGTGCCAGCAGCACTCTTCACACAGATACGCAGTATTTT,CASSTLHTDTQYF
TRBJ2-6,.,15,.,TRBV7-9,TGTGCCAGCAGCTTTAGAGAGGCAGGGGCCAACGTCCTGACTTTC,CASSFREAGANVLTF
TRBJ2-5,.,13,TRBD1,TRBV19,TGTGCCAGTAGACTGGGGCAGGGGGCTACCCAGTACTTC,CASRLGQGATQYF
TRBJ1-1,.,15,.,TRBV28,TGTGCCAGCAGCCGCTCTGGGGGGGCGAACACTGAAGCTTTCTTT,CASSRSGGANTEAFF
TRBJ1-5,few,12,.,TRBV6-6,TGTGCCAGCTCTGGGGCCAATCAGCCCCAGCATTTT,CASSGANQPQHF
TRBJ2-7,.,12,.,TRBV2,TGTGCCAGCAGTGATATGTTTTACGAGCAGTACTTC,CASSDMFYEQYF
TRBJ2-2,.,17,TRBD2,TRBV7-8,TGTGCCAGCAGCCCCCGGAATCCAAGCGGGGTCACCGGGGAGCTGTTTTTT,CASSPRNPSGVTGELFF
TRBJ1-2,.,14,.,TRBV7-9,TGTGCCAGCAGCTTCCCAGGGTTAGCCTATGGCTACACCTTC,CASSFPGLAYGYTF
TRBJ2-2,.,16,TRBD2,TRBV18,TGTGCCAGCTCCCGGACTAGCGGGAAGAACACCGGGGAGCTGTTTTTT,CASSRTSGKNTGELFF
TRBJ2-2,.,16,TRBD2,TRBV27,TGTGCCAGCACCGCATTGCGGGAGTCGACCACCGGGGAGCTGTTTTTT,CASTALRESTTGELFF
TRBJ1-6,.,13,.,TRBV19,TGTGCCAGTAGTACGGGGATTAATTCACCCCTCCACTTT,CASSTGINSPLHF
TRBJ2-3,.,17,TRBD2,TRBV15,TGTGCCACCAGCAGTACACCGGGACTAGCTGAGACAGATACGCAGTATTTT,CATSSTPGLAETDTQYF
TRBJ2-3,.,14,TRBD2,TRBV24-1,TGTGCCACCAGTGGGACTAGCGAAAGAGATACGCAGTATTTT,CATSGTSERDTQYF
TRBJ2-4,.,14,.,TRBV13,TGTGCCAGCAGAGCGTCGCTAGCCAAAAACATTCAGTACTTC,CASRASLAKNIQYF
TRBJ1-1,few,14,.,TRBV27,TGTGCCAGCAGAATACAGGGATTGAACACTGAAGCTTTCTTT,CASRIQGLNTEAFF
TRBJ1-2,.,16,TRBD1,TRBV19,TGTGCCAGTATTACTGGAATATCCGGGACAGGGTACCTTTTGGACTTC,CASITGISGTGYLLDF
TRBJ2-1,.,14,.,TRBV7-3,TGTGCCAGCAGCTTGGGGGACTTCCGCGGTGAGCAGTTCTTC,CASSLGDFRGEQFF
TRBJ2-3,.,15,.,TRBV4-1,TGCGCCAGCAGCCAGCCCTTTTCCCTGAGAGATACGCAGTATTTT,CASSQPFSLRDTQYF
TRBJ2-7,.,12,.,TRBV10-3,TGTGCCATCAGTGAACAGGCCCCCGAGCAGTACTTC,CAISEQAPEQYF
TRBJ1-2,once,17,TRBD1,TRBV10-3,TGTGCCATCAGTGATTCCGGGACAGGCCAATTCAGTTATGGCTACACCTTC,CAISDSGTGQFSYGYTF
TRBJ1-2,.,13,TRBD1,TRBV7-2,TGTGCCAGCAGCCGGGACAGGGTTTATGGCTACACCTTC,CASSRDRVYGYTF
TRBJ1-3,few,17,.,TRBV7-9,TGTGCCAGCAGCTTAGTTATACAGGAATACTCTGGAAACACCATATATTTT,CASSLVIQEYSGNTIYF
TRBJ2-1,.,15,TRBD1,TRBV5-1,TGCGCCAGCAGCTTGGCCGGGACAGGGCTTCATGAGCAGTTCTTC,CASSLAGTGLHEQFF
TRBJ2-2,.,14,.,TRBV2,TGTGCCAGCAGTGAATTCCCAGGCACCGGGGAGCTGTTTTTT,CASSEFPGTGELFF
TRBJ1-1,.,16,.,TRBV11-2,TGTGCCAGCAGCTTAAATCAGGGTTACGGCGCCACTGAAGCTTTCTTT,CASSLNQGYGATEAFF
TRBJ1-1,.,13,TRBD1,TRBV30,TGTGCCTGGAGGACTCAGGGGGCGACTGAAGCTTTCTTT,CAWRTQGATEAFF
TRBJ2-7,few,16,.,TRBV14,TGTGCCAGCAGCCAGGGGCCGACGACAGGCTCCTACGAGCAGTACTTC,CASSQGPTTGSYEQYF
TRBJ1-2,.,14,.,TRBV29-1,TGCAGCGTTTTCGACAGTCGTCATAACTATGGCTACACCTTC,CSVFDSRHNYGYTF
TRBJ2-1,.,13,.,TRBV12-3/TRBV12-4,TGTGCCAGCAGTCCTCGGAGGCGCGAGGAGCAGTTCTTC,CASSPRRREEQFF
TRBJ1-2,.,16,.,TRBV5-6,TGTGCCAGCACCTTACGCCGATTACAGGTGACCTATGGCTACACCTTC,CASTLRRLQVTYGYTF
TRBJ1-5,once,13,.,TRBV11-3,TGTGCCAGCAGCTTAAGGGCAGGGCAGCCCCAGCATTTT,CASSLRAGQPQHF
TRBJ2-2,.,16,TRBD2,TRBV7-9,TGTGCCAGCAGCTTAGTTTCGGGAGGGAACACCGGGGAGCTGTTTTTT,CASSLVSGGNTGELFF
TRBJ2-7,.,13,.,TRBV2,TGTGCCAGCACCTACGGACCGGGGAGCGAGCAGTACTTC,CASTYGPGSEQYF